The source of this T cell receptor (beta chain) is a study of post-analysis software for immune sequencing data. On the study more broadly: Included courses were relapsing-remitting and secondary progressive multiple sclerosis; progressive-relapsing multiple sclerosis was also included.

Libraries were made from TCR beta cDNA, and they carried unique molecular identifiers. Once about 0.9 to 11 million T cells were used, approximately 470,000 cDNA molecules resulted. Each CDR3 protein is one row after TCRdb ran MiXCR on the PCR reads. Seen here are a few hundred thousand distinct CDR3 sequences, 30% to 45% observed once, and the top ten hold over 10%. The length of the CDR3 is 13 residues. CDR1 is SNHLY, CDR2 FYNNEI, per germline. V lost 9 bases and J lost 1, with 12 bases in between. Details on this clonotype: Its antigen is as yet unknown.

Study results and limitations: Controls had significantly higher normalized Chao1 diversity than multiple sclerosis patients. The five TRBV segments detected at higher frequency in patients than in controls included TRBV5-6, TRBV5-1 and TRBV20-1. Those samples that were prepared in the same batch co-clustered strongly by F measure.

The clonotype was recovered from a girl aged 5 to 17 with multiple sclerosis. This sequence joins TRBV2 and TRBJ2-5; D might be TRBD1 (6 bases). Sequences were obtained from blood. In nucleotides, the CDR3 is TGTGCCAGTACACAGGGCGTCCAAGAGACCCAGTACTTC. Translation: CASTQGVQETQYF.